The following is a TCR beta chain sequence with its context. Its antigen is currently unknown. The data were obtained in a study of cytomegalovirus exposure and HLA in healthy donors. Regarding the study as a whole: Most of the CMV-associated TCR beta chains (in a later analysis) appeared to be HLA-restricted.

This PCR relied on a set of 60 Vbeta primers and 13 Jbeta primers. The assay was immunoSEQ multiplex PCR, and TCRdb's table has in-frame clones only and misses some. The sample lists 200,000 or so clones, approximately 79% occurring once. The junction had 0 bases not matched to a gene; V was cut back by 4 bases and J by 7 bases. This CDR3 is built from 11 residues. CDR1 is KGHSY and CDR2 is FQNENV in the germline V gene. The chain has TRBV16 and TRBJ1-2; TRBD1 agrees at 7 bases. Sequences were obtained from PBMCs. This sequence originates from a man aged 40-55 years in good health and CMV-seropositive. The CDR3 region is CASSPGGGYTF. For the CDR3, the DNA is TGTGCCAGCAGCCCAGGGGGTGGCTACACCTTC.